This TCR beta chain was captured by sequencing in a study of PD-L1 blockade in urothelial cancer. The sample's time point: pretreatment peripheral blood. This clone turned up a few times. Clones were sequenced by immunoSEQ multiplex PCR, and TCRdb holds only the in-frame ones, with some missing. Here the sample spans tens of thousands of clones, 84% being singletons. V was trimmed by 2 bases and J by 2 bases, leaving 10 bases between them. The CDR3 sequence is 15 residues long. CDR1 is SGHRS and CDR2 is YFSETQ in the germline V gene. The sequence was collected from a man between 60 and 75 years old with urothelial cancer. This specimen consisted of PBMCs, obtained around atezolizumab (anti-PD-L1) treatment. The chain recombines TRBV5-1 with TRBJ2-2; tentatively, D is TRBD1 (5 bases). For the CDR3, the DNA is TGCGCCAGCAGCTTCGGAAGGGGAAACACCGGGGAGCTGTTTTTT. Translated, it gives CASSFGRGNTGELFF.